This TCR beta chain was observed in a study of blood T cell repertoires in COVID-19. Study at large: Acute-phase and convalescent COVID-19 samples originated in the United States, Italy and Spain.

The ends were cut back, 2 bases at V and 5 bases at J, with 18 bases in the middle. CDR1 and CDR2 from the germline V gene are LNHNV and YYDKDF (reference sequence). The CDR3 has 16 amino acids. Allocation to cohorts depended on clinical history reported by the participants. In the original workflow: Reference gene primer amplification gave estimated nucleated cell counts. Method: immunoSEQ multiplex PCR; TCRdb's copy keeps in-frame clones and lacks some. That table furnishes V, J and clone size, whereas the DNA furnished D and trimming. The sample lists roughly 250,000 clones; roughly nine tenths were seen once.

V gene TRBV15 combines with J gene TRBJ1-1; perhaps TRBD1 as D (6 bases). The sample comprised PBMCs or T cells enriched from blood (not recorded which). The sequence was obtained from a woman younger than 45 with acute COVID-19. The CDR3 is CATSRSSGVVGTEAFF. The CDR3 region has the DNA TGTGCCACCAGCAGATCATCAGGGGTTGTAGGTACTGAAGCTTTCTTT.